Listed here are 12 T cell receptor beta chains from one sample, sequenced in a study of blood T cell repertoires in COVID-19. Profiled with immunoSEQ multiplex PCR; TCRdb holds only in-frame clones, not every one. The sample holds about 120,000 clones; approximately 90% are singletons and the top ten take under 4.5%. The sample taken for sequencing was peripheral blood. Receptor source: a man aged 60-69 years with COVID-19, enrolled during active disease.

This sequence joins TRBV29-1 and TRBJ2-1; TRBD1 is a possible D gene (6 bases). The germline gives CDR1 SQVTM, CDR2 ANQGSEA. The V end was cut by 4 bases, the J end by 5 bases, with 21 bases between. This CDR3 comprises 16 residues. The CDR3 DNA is TGCAGCGTTGGCCTGGACACAGGGACGGAAAACAATGAGCAGTTCTTC. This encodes CSVGLDTGTENNEQFF.

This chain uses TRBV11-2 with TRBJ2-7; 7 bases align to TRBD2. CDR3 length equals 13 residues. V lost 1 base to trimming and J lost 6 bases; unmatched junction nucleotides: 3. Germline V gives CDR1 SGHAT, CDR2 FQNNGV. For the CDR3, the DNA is TGTGCCAGCAGCTTAGGGGGGGGTGGCGAGCAGTACTTC. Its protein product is CASSLGGGGEQYF.

The CDR3 sequence is CASSYSGGRSNQPQHF. For the CDR3, the DNA is TGTGCCAGCAGTTACTCCGGCGGAAGGAGCAATCAGCCCCAGCATTTT. This chain joins TRBV6-5 and TRBJ1-5; D uncertain. The germline V gene encodes CDR1 MNHEY and CDR2 SVGAGI. This CDR3 has 16 amino acids. V was pared by 0 bases and J by 1 base, with 10 bases between.

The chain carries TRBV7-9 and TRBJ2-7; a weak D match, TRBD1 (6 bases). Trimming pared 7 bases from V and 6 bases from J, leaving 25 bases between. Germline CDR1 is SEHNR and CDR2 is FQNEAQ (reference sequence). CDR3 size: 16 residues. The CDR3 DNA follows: TGTGCCAGCACTACGACCGGGGAAGGGCAGGGGATCGAGCAGTACTTC. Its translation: CASTTTGEGQGIEQYF.

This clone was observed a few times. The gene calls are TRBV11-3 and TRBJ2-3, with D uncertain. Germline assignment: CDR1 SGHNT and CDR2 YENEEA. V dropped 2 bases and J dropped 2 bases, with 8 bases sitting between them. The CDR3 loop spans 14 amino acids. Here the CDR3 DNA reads TGTGCCAGCAGCTTAACGGGTTCCACAGATACGCAGTATTTT. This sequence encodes CASSLTGSTDTQYF.

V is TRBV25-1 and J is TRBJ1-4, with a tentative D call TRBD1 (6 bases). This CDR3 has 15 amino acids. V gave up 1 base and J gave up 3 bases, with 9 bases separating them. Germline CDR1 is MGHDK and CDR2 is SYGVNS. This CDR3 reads CASSELGASNEKLFF. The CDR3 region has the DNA TGTGCCAGCAGTGAATTGGGGGCCTCTAATGAAAAACTGTTTTTT.

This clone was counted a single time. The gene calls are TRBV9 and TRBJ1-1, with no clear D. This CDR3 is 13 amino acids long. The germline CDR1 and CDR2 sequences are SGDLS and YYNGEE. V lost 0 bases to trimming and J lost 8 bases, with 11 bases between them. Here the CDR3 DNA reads TGTGCCAGCAGCGTAGCTGAGGAGGGCGAAGCTTTCTTT. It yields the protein CASSVAEEGEAFF.

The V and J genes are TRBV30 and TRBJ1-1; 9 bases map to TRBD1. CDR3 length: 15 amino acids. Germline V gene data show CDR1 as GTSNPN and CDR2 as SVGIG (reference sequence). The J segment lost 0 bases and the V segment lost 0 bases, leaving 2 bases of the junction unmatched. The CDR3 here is CAWSVTGGLNTEAFF. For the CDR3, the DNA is TGTGCCTGGAGTGTTACAGGGGGCTTGAACACTGAAGCTTTCTTT.

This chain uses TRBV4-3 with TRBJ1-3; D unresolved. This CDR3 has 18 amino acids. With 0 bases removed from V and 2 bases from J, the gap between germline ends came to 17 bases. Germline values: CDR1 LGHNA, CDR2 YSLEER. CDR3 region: CASSQDVRREGPGNTIYF. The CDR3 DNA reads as TGCGCCAGCAGCCAAGATGTGAGGAGAGAGGGTCCTGGAAACACCATATATTTT.

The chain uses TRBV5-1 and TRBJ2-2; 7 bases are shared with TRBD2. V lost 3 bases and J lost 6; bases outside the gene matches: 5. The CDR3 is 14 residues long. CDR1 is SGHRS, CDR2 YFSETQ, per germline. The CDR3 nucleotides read TGCGCCAGCAGCTCCACGGGGGGACCCGGGGAGCTGTTTTTT. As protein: CASSSTGGPGELFF.

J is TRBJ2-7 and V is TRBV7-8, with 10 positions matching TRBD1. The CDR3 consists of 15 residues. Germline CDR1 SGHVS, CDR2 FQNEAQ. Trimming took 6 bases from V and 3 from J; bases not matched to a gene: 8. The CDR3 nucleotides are TGTGCCAGCAGTTCACTCGGGGACAGGGGCTACGAGCAGTACTTC. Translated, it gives CASSSLGDRGYEQYF.

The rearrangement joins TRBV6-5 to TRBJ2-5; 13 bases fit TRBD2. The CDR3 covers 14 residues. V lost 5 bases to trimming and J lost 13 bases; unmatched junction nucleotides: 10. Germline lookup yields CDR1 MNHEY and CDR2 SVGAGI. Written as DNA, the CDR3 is TGTGCCAGCAGTCAGACTAGCGGGGGGACGCCGGTGTACTTC. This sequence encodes CASSQTSGGTPVYF.